A single sample is the source of the 30 T cell receptor beta chains below, sequenced in a study of shared clonotypes between healthy human individuals. Profiling relied on immunoSEQ multiplex PCR, and the TCRdb table lists in-frame clones only, not all of them. Of about 870,000 clones in the sample, 92% were seen once. Naive CD8 populations comprised CD45RO-negative cells positively selected for CCR7, excluding terminally differentiated effector memory CD45RA+ cells. The source material was naive CD8+ T cells sorted from blood. These receptors came from a man younger than 40 in good health.

This chain connects TRBV5-1 to TRBJ1-1, with 7 nucleotides matching TRBD1. V shed 7 bases and J 5 bases; nucleotides not matched to a gene: 14. The CDR3 consists of 15 residues. Germline CDR1 reads SGHRS; CDR2 reads YFSETQ. CDR3: CASGSEGAGWTEAFF. The CDR3 DNA follows: TGCGCCAGCGGATCTGAGGGGGCAGGTTGGACTGAAGCTTTCTTT.

Note on this clone: Other nucleotide sequences in the sample specify the same CDR3. V and J are TRBV27 and TRBJ2-1; 8 bases fit TRBD2. The trim removed 1 base at V and 0 bases at J, leaving 2 bases unmatched. CDR3 length: 16 amino acids. In germline, CDR1 is MNHEY, CDR2 SMNVEV (reference sequence). The chain's CDR3 is CASSLLAGSSYNEQFF. The CDR3 coding sequence is TGTGCCAGCAGTTTATTAGCGGGAAGCTCCTACAATGAGCAGTTCTTC.

V gene TRBV4-1 combines with J gene TRBJ2-7; 9 nucleotides line up with TRBD2. Germline CDR1 MGHRA, CDR2 YSYEKL. V shed 1 base, J shed 0 bases, and the junction held 10 bases outside the gene matches. The CDR3 runs to 18 residues. CDR3 nucleotides: TGCGCCAGCAGCCAAGTGGGGGCTAGCGGGGTCTCCTCCTACGAGCAGTACTTC. It specifies CASSQVGASGVSSYEQYF.

This clone has only a few counts. This rearrangement joins TRBV4-2 to TRBJ2-2; D remains ambiguous. The CDR3 runs 13 residues. Trimming removed 4 bases at V and 9 bases at J, with 12 bases between. CDR1 is LGHNA, CDR2 YNFKEQ, per germline. In DNA form, the CDR3 reads TGTGCCAGCAGCCCGTTAGGTTCCCGGGAGCTGTTTTTT. Encoded protein: CASSPLGSRELFF.

This clone has just one count. The genes are TRBV28 and TRBJ2-3; 8 bases agree with TRBD2. The germline CDR1 and CDR2 sequences are MDHEN and SYDVKM. This CDR3 has 15 residues. J was trimmed by 2 bases and V by 5 bases; bases with no gene match: 6. CDR3 coding DNA: TGTGCCAGCAGTCACCGGGAGGGTTTCACAGATACGCAGTATTTT. Amino acid sequence: CASSHREGFTDTQYF.

About this clone itself: The junction departs from germline at one end; a sequencing error may be responsible. DNA of the CDR3: TGTGCCAGCAGTCTCGGGGGGGCGATATACGAGCATTACTTC. It specifies CASSLGGAIYEHYF. The V call is TRBV27, the J call TRBJ2-7; 8 nucleotides align to TRBD2. The CDR3 totals 14 residues. Germline loops: CDR1 MNHEY, CDR2 SMNVEV (reference sequence).

Details on this clone: Other nucleotide sequences in the sample specify the same CDR3. The V call is TRBV5-1, the J call TRBJ2-7, with D uncertain. There are 13 residues in the CDR3. CDR1 is SGHRS, CDR2 YFSETQ, per germline. Trimming left V 1 base short and J 2 bases short, with 7 bases between. CDR3 region: CASSLSTTYEQYF. In DNA form, the CDR3 reads TGCGCCAGCAGCTTGTCAACTACCTACGAGCAGTACTTC.

The rearrangement links TRBV5-6 to TRBJ2-7; possibly TRBD1 for D (5 bases). This CDR3 spans 15 amino acids. In germline, CDR1 is SGHDT, CDR2 YYEEEE. The ends were cut back, 0 bases at V and 9 bases at J, with 19 bases in the middle. The CDR3: CASSLDSRVRSVQYF. CDR3 in DNA: TGTGCCAGCAGCTTGGATAGCAGGGTCCGGTCAGTGCAGTACTTC.

This clone was found once. The rearrangement links TRBV14 to TRBJ2-7; D gene ambiguous. Per germline, CDR1 SGHDN and CDR2 FVKESK. The CDR3 is 15 residues long. V lost 0 bases to trimming and J lost 2 bases, with 11 bases between them. The CDR3 is CASSQEYQFTYEQYF. The CDR3 DNA follows: TGTGCCAGCAGCCAAGAATACCAGTTTACCTACGAGCAGTACTTC.

The chain is built from TRBV6-1 and TRBJ2-2; D gene unclear. Germline CDR1 MNHNS, CDR2 SASEGT. V dropped 0 bases and J dropped 2 bases, with 16 bases sitting between them. The CDR3 loop spans 18 amino acids. The chain's CDR3 is CASSEAPTLRGNTGELFF. In nucleotides, the CDR3 is TGTGCCAGCAGTGAAGCGCCGACTCTTCGAGGTAACACCGGGGAGCTGTTTTTT.

The rearrangement joins TRBV2 to TRBJ1-1; D remains unclear. The CDR3 is 14 amino acids. Germline V CDR1 and CDR2: SNHLY, FYNNEI. V lost 6 bases, J lost 4 bases, and 15 bases lay in between. CDR3 in amino acids: CASRTTAKGTEAFF. CDR3 nucleotides: TGTGCCAGCAGGACAACTGCTAAGGGCACTGAAGCTTTCTTT.

CDR3 sequence reads: CSVEDPAGATDTQYF. CDR3 in DNA: TGCAGCGTTGAAGACCCAGCGGGAGCGACAGATACGCAGTATTTT. This rearrangement joins TRBV29-1 to TRBJ2-3, with TRBD2 identical over 8 bases. This CDR3 spans 15 amino acids. The ends lost 0 bases at V and 3 bases at J; junction bases unmatched: 5. Germline CDR1 and CDR2: SQVTM and ANQGSEA.

V usage is TRBV28 and J usage is TRBJ2-2; no clear D gene. Germline loops: CDR1 MDHEN, CDR2 SYDVKM. Trimming shortened V by 7 bases and J by 6 bases, and 21 bases separated the two germline ends. The CDR3 runs to 16 residues. CDR3 amino acids: CASTSSRTRISGELFF. The CDR3 DNA follows: TGTGCCAGCACCTCATCAAGGACGCGGATATCCGGGGAGCTGTTTTTT.

V gene TRBV11-3 combines with J gene TRBJ2-1, with TRBD1 identical over 7 bases. Germline CDR1 and CDR2: SGHNT and YENEEA. The CDR3 contains 16 residues. J was trimmed by 7 bases and V by 5 bases; bases with no gene match: 14. In nucleotides, the CDR3 is TGTGCCAGCAGCGGCAGTGGACAGGCCCCCCGGAATGAGCAGTTCTTC. It yields the protein CASSGSGQAPRNEQFF.

This chain joins TRBV7-9 and TRBJ1-2; the D is unclear. The V gene's germline CDR1 is SEHNR and CDR2 FQNEAQ (reference sequence). V lost 4 bases, J lost 8 bases, and 23 bases lay in between. The CDR3 length is 16 residues. CDR3 protein: CASSSSEALLEKGYTF. The CDR3 DNA follows: TGTGCCAGCAGCTCCAGTGAGGCCCTTTTAGAGAAGGGCTACACCTTC. The whole variable domain, remainder taken from reference TRBV7-9 and TRBJ1-2, is DTGVSQNPRHKITKRGQNVTFRCDPISEHNRLYWYRQTLGQGPEFLTYFQNEAQLEKSRLLSDRFSAERPKGSFSTLEIQRTEQGDSAMYLCASSSSEALLEKGYTFGSGTRLTVV.

The chain couples TRBV5-5 to TRBJ2-1; 10 bases fit TRBD2. The CDR3 loop spans 16 amino acids. Per germline, CDR1 SGHKS and CDR2 YYEKEE (reference sequence). V shed 4 bases and J 4 bases; nucleotides not matched to a gene: 8. The CDR3 nucleotides read TGTGCCAGCAGCCATAGCGGGAGGCCCCCTTACAATGAGCAGTTCTTC. As protein: CASSHSGRPPYNEQFF.

The CDR3 DNA follows: TGTGCCAGCATGGAGAGAGGGACAGCACTAGCCAAAAACATTCAGTACTTC. It encodes CASMERGTALAKNIQYF. The chain uses TRBV9 and TRBJ2-4, with 7 bases that match TRBD1. Germline values: CDR1 SGDLS, CDR2 YYNGEE. After removal of 6 bases from V and 0 bases from J, the junction contained 12 bases not matched to a gene. CDR3 length: 17 residues.

This sequence joins TRBV6-6 and TRBJ1-2; maybe TRBD1 (5 bases). This CDR3 contains 13 residues. Germline CDR1 is MNHNY and CDR2 is SVGAGI (reference sequence). The ends were cut back, 2 bases at V and 8 bases at J, with 12 bases in the middle. The CDR3 region is CASSYLTGEGYTF. For the CDR3, the DNA is TGTGCCAGCAGTTACCTTACAGGAGAGGGCTACACCTTC.

The V gene is TRBV13, the J gene TRBJ2-1; 12 nucleotides line up with TRBD2. V lost 5 bases and J lost 7; bases outside the gene matches: 9. Looked up from germline, CDR1 is PRHDT and CDR2 is FYEKMQ (reference sequence). The CDR3 runs 16 residues. In nucleotides, the CDR3 is TGTGCCAGCAGCGGGCGGACTAGCGGGATTGGGAATGAGCAGTTCTTC. Encoded protein: CASSGRTSGIGNEQFF.

This chain connects TRBV9 to TRBJ1-2; 8 nucleotides match TRBD1. V lost 0 bases and J lost 8; bases outside the gene matches: 9. This CDR3 has 15 amino acids. CDR1 and CDR2 from the germline V gene are SGDLS and YYNGEE. The CDR3 coding sequence is TGTGCCAGCAGCGTAGCGGCCCAGGGGGCGCTGGGCTACACCTTC. Its protein product is CASSVAAQGALGYTF. Filled out from reference TRBV9 and TRBJ1-2, the complete variable domain reads DSGVTQTPKHLITATGQRVTLRCSPRSGDLSVYWYQQSLDQGLQFLIQYYNGEERAKGNILERFSAQQFPDLHSELNLSSLELGDSALYFCASSVAAQGALGYTFGSGTRLTVV.

The CDR3 region has the DNA TGCAGCGTTGAGACAGCACAGGCCCAGTACTTC. This translates into CSVETAQAQYF. The J gene is TRBJ2-5, the V gene TRBV29-1, with D tentatively TRBD1 (5 bases). V shed 3 bases and J shed 9 bases, with 11 bases lying between them. Germline CDR1 reads SQVTM; CDR2 reads ANQGSEA. The CDR3 runs 11 residues. Combining the CDR3 with reference TRBV29-1 and TRBJ2-5 gives the whole variable domain SAVISQKPSRDICQRGTSLTIQCQVDSQVTMMFWYRQQPGQSLTLIATANQGSEATYESGFVIDKFPISRPNLTFSTLTVSNMSPEDSSIYLCSVETAQAQYFGPGTRLLVL.

A remark on this clone: Other nucleotide sequences from this sample produce the same CDR3. The V call is TRBV7-6, the J call TRBJ1-1; D is undetermined. The V end lost 3 bases, the J end lost 1 base, and 6 bases lay between the germline ends. The CDR3 length is 13 residues. The germline V gene encodes CDR1 SGHVS and CDR2 FNYEAQ. CDR3 residues: CASSFGANTEAFF. Written as DNA, the CDR3 is TGTGCCAGCAGCTTTGGAGCGAACACTGAAGCTTTCTTT.

The V call is TRBV14, the J call TRBJ2-7; D gene uncertain. The CDR3 covers 17 residues. Trimming took 2 bases from V and 0 from J, leaving 17 bases between them. Germline V lookup: CDR1 SGHDN, CDR2 FVKESK. CDR3 protein: CASSQKGSGLSSYEQYF. The CDR3 nucleotides read TGTGCCAGCAGCCAAAAAGGGTCAGGATTGAGCTCCTACGAGCAGTACTTC.

This clone was observed a single time. The gene calls are TRBV9 and TRBJ2-7, with a weak D call TRBD2 (6 bases). Germline loops: CDR1 SGDLS, CDR2 YYNGEE. CDR3 size: 11 residues. V was trimmed by 4 bases and J by 9 bases, leaving 11 bases between them. The CDR3 DNA reads as TGTGCCAGCAGCTCCCGGGGGAGGCAGTACTTC. Translating it yields CASSSRGRQYF.

The J gene is TRBJ2-7, the V gene TRBV4-1, with D tentatively TRBD2 (6 bases). This CDR3 comprises 15 residues. The ends were cut back, 0 bases at V and 5 bases at J, with 14 bases in the middle. Germline CDR1 reads MGHRA; CDR2 reads YSYEKL. The CDR3 sequence is CASSQELMGLNEQYF. DNA for the CDR3: TGCGCCAGCAGCCAAGAACTCATGGGACTTAACGAGCAGTACTTC.

The chain recombines TRBV19 with TRBJ2-7; perhaps D is TRBD1 or TRBD2 (6 bases each). CDR1 is LNHDA, CDR2 SQIVND, per germline (reference sequence). The V and J ends lost 1 base and 4 bases respectively, with 17 bases between them. The CDR3 is 16 amino acids. DNA for the CDR3: TGTGCCAGTAGTATAGCCGGGGGCGAAGTGGCTTACGAGCAGTACTTC. The encoded protein is CASSIAGGEVAYEQYF.

CDR3 sequence (DNA): TGTGCCAGCAGCCAAACTACTAGCGGGTACAGGGCCGGGGAGCTGTTTTTT. Residues: CASSQTTSGYRAGELFF. The chain uses TRBV14 and TRBJ2-2; 9 bases map to TRBD2. CDR1 SGHDN and CDR2 FVKESK come from the germline V gene. The CDR3 covers 17 residues. V shed 2 bases, J shed 6 bases, and the junction held 10 bases outside the gene matches.

The rearrangement uses TRBV15 and TRBJ2-5; TRBD2 is a possible D gene (6 bases). CDR3 size: 13 residues. Germline CDR1 reads LNHNV; CDR2 reads YYDKDF (reference sequence). V lost 8 bases and J lost 0, with 10 bases in between. DNA for the CDR3: TGTGCCACCGGCGGAGGGAACCAAGAGACCCAGTACTTC. This translates into CATGGGNQETQYF.

The genes are TRBV7-9 and TRBJ2-2; tentatively, D is TRBD1 or TRBD2 (5 bases each). This CDR3 is 16 amino acids long. Trimming pared 4 bases from V and 6 bases from J, leaving 18 bases between. Germline CDR1 and CDR2: SEHNR and FQNEAQ (reference sequence). This chain's CDR3 is CASSSPAHLGAGELFF. In DNA form, the CDR3 reads TGTGCCAGCAGCTCACCAGCTCACTTGGGGGCCGGGGAGCTGTTTTTT.

This clone was found once. The rearrangement uses TRBV6-4 and TRBJ1-2; 9 nucleotides line up with TRBD1. Trimming removed 6 bases from V and 5 bases from J; junction bases left unmatched: 10. CDR1 is MRHNA and CDR2 is SNTAGT in the germline V gene. The CDR3 is made up of 15 amino acids. The CDR3 spells CASRPGTGNTYGYTF. In DNA, the CDR3 is TGTGCCAGCAGACCCGGGACAGGGAACACATATGGCTACACCTTC.